This TCR beta chain was observed in a study of T cell responses to AZD1222 COVID-19 vaccine. Libraries were prepared by immunoSEQ multiplex PCR; TCRdb keeps only in-frame clonotypes and omits some of them. The table lists about 92,000 clones, 65% to 90% of them singletons. Study-wide results and limits: Spike-specific TCR repertoires showed rising breadth and depth after two AZD1222 doses. Repertoires were obtained only post-peak T cell response. Spike regions recognized by vaccine-associated CD4 TCRs spanned the protein, led by 160-218 and 743-854. A reported finding is that nearly half of spike-specific TCRs target unmutated variant regions.

The V end was cut by 9 bases, the J end by 2 bases, with 17 bases between. Germline loops: CDR1 SNHLY, CDR2 FYNNEI. The CDR3 sequence is 14 residues long. As regards this clone: What it recognizes is unknown.

The material sequenced was peripheral blood, taken on day 0 of AZD1222 vaccination. The origin of this receptor is an adult in good health. This chain links TRBV2 with TRBJ2-7; possibly TRBD2 for D (6 bases). CDR3 loop: CASRSGTSPYEQYF. Written as DNA, the CDR3 is TGTGCCAGTCGATCCGGGACTTCACCCTACGAGCAGTACTTC.